What follows describes a single T cell receptor beta chain. The data originate from a study of blood T cell repertoires in COVID-19. Study information: Acute and convalescent COVID-19 samples came from the United States, Italy and Spain. The cDNA or gDNA used as material had been derived from T cells, B-cell-depleted T cells, or PBMCs.

Original analysis: Reference gene primer amplification gave nucleated cell count estimates. The protocol was immunoSEQ multiplex PCR, while the TCRdb copy is restricted to in-frame clones and leaves out a portion. D and trimming come from the DNA, and the V and J calls and clone size come from that table. The sample records about 130,000 clones, about 76% being singletons. V shed 6 bases, J shed 4 bases, and the junction held 6 bases outside the gene matches. The germline V gene encodes CDR1 MNHEY and CDR2 SVGAGI. CDR3 length: 14 amino acids. The rearrangement joins TRBV6-5 to TRBJ2-7; 10 positions agree with TRBD1. This receptor was taken from an elderly man with acute or convalescent COVID-19. The specimen was peripheral blood. CDR3 loop: CASRRGTGVYEQYF. For the CDR3, the DNA is TGTGCCAGCAGGAGAGGGACAGGGGTGTACGAGCAGTACTTC.